This passage covers 23 T cell receptor beta chains from one sample sequenced in a study of blood T cell repertoires in COVID-19. The data were produced by immunoSEQ multiplex PCR, yet TCRdb's version contains in-frame clones alone and is incomplete. The sample lists some 400,000 clones, 89% occurring once. Sequencing was carried out using PBMCs or T cells enriched from blood (not recorded which). These receptors all come from a woman in her 30s who had recovered from COVID-19.

The chain carries TRBV4-2 and TRBJ1-2; D is possibly TRBD1 (6 bases). Germline lookup yields CDR1 LGHNA and CDR2 YNFKEQ. V was pared by 1 base and J by 5 bases, with 8 bases between. This CDR3 region has 13 residues. The DNA for the CDR3 is TGTGCCAGCAGCCAAGTTAGGGGGTATGGCTACACCTTC. Amino acid sequence: CASSQVRGYGYTF.

The chain joins TRBV19 to TRBJ1-2; 7 bases agree with TRBD1. The junction had 11 bases not matched to a gene; V was cut back by 5 bases and J by 5 bases. From germline, CDR1 is LNHDA and CDR2 SQIVND (reference sequence). The CDR3 extends over 15 amino acids. In nucleotides, the CDR3 is TGTGCCAGTAGTGTATCCGACAGGGCCGGGTATGGCTACACCTTC. The encoded protein is CASSVSDRAGYGYTF.

The V call is TRBV6-5, the J call TRBJ1-2; D not certain. The germline V gene encodes CDR1 MNHEY and CDR2 SVGAGI. The V end was cut by 0 bases, the J end by 2 bases, with 13 bases between. The CDR3 spans 16 residues. The CDR3 loop is CASSYSKRVGNYGYTF. The CDR3 DNA sequence: TGTGCCAGCAGTTACTCGAAGAGGGTGGGAAACTATGGCTACACCTTC.

V usage is TRBV10-2 and J usage is TRBJ1-2; tentative D call: TRBD1 (5 bases). This CDR3 is built from 13 residues. Germline V CDR1 and CDR2: WSHSY, SAAADI. Trimming took off 3 bases at V and 4 bases at J, with 9 bases between the two ends. The CDR3 DNA sequence: TGCGCCAGCAGTGATGGGGGACTCTATGGCTACACCTTC. Translation: CASSDGGLYGYTF.

This chain links TRBV18 with TRBJ2-7; 10 nucleotides align to TRBD1. V shed 6 bases, J shed 4 bases, and the junction held 6 bases outside the gene matches. The CDR3 runs 14 residues. In germline, CDR1 is KGHSH, CDR2 LQKENI. The CDR3 coding sequence is TGTGCCAGCTCGACCGGGACAGGGGCTTACGAGCAGTACTTC. As protein: CASSTGTGAYEQYF.

This clone came up many times. This sequence joins TRBV2 and TRBJ2-1; 10 nucleotides match TRBD2. Germline V lookup: CDR1 SNHLY, CDR2 FYNNEI. The length of the CDR3 is 16 residues. Trimming cost V 6 bases and J 9 bases; bases outside gene matches: 14. The CDR3 DNA follows: TGTGCCAGCAGCCCACCCCTAACTAGCGGGAACGGTGAGCAGTTCTTC. Protein product: CASSPPLTSGNGEQFF.

This chain uses TRBV3-1 (or the pseudogene TRBV3-2) with TRBJ2-1, with TRBD2 matching over 10 bases. Trimming took 1 base from V and 8 from J; bases not matched to a gene: 8. CDR3 length: 16 residues. From germline, CDR1 is LGHDT and CDR2 YNNKEL (reference sequence). CDR3 loop: CASSQVQREGRDEQFF. Here the CDR3 DNA reads TGTGCCAGCAGCCAAGTCCAGCGGGAGGGTCGCGATGAGCAGTTCTTC.

V gene TRBV9 combines with J gene TRBJ2-5; D is possibly TRBD2 (7 bases). Trimming shortened V by 0 bases and J by 5 bases, and 11 bases separated the two germline ends. CDR1 and CDR2 (germline): SGDLS, YYNGEE. The CDR3 has 14 residues. CDR3 in DNA: TGTGCCAGCAGCGTAGCGGGGGGCGGGGAGACCCAGTACTTC. It is translated as CASSVAGGGETQYF.

The gene calls are TRBV30 and TRBJ1-3; 7 bases fit TRBD1. The CDR3 totals 16 residues. CDR1 and CDR2 (germline): GTSNPN, SVGIG (reference sequence). Losses at the gene ends were 2 bases for V and 0 bases for J; bases not matched to a gene: 7. The CDR3 spells CAWSKTGKSSGNTIYF. CDR3 coding DNA: TGTGCCTGGAGTAAGACAGGGAAAAGCTCTGGAAACACCATATATTTT.

The rearrangement joins TRBV28 to TRBJ1-4; tentative D call: TRBD1 (5 bases). Trimming shortened V by 5 bases and J by 4 bases, and 14 bases separated the two germline ends. The CDR3 has 15 residues. Germline V gene data show CDR1 as MDHEN and CDR2 as SYDVKM. CDR3 bases: TGTGCCAGCAGTCGCCACGGGGGACGTAATGAAAAACTGTTTTTT. It is translated as CASSRHGGRNEKLFF.

The V call is TRBV3-1 (or the pseudogene TRBV3-2), the J call TRBJ2-3, with 9 bases identical to TRBD2. J was trimmed by 4 bases and V by 8 bases; bases with no gene match: 4. The germline gives CDR1 LGHDT, CDR2 YNNKEL (reference sequence). CDR3 length: 13 residues. The CDR3 here is CASGGGGSDTQYF. DNA of the CDR3: TGTGCCAGCGGCGGGGGGGGCTCAGATACGCAGTATTTT.

The V and J genes are TRBV30 and TRBJ1-2; no reliable D call. CDR3 length: 13 amino acids. The V end was cut by 6 bases, the J end by 6 bases, with 17 bases between. Germline assignment: CDR1 GTSNPN and CDR2 SVGIG (reference sequence). CDR3 sequence reads: CACRGMGANGYTF. Here the CDR3 DNA reads TGTGCCTGCCGCGGGATGGGAGCTAATGGCTACACCTTC.

A remark on this clone: The same CDR3 is also encoded by other DNA sequences in this sample. The chain joins TRBV27 to TRBJ2-6; D is unclear. V was pared by 3 bases and J by 0 bases, with 3 bases between. The CDR3 runs 14 residues. Germline V gives CDR1 MNHEY, CDR2 SMNVEV (reference sequence). CDR3 sequence reads: CASSFSSGANVLTF. The DNA for the CDR3 is TGTGCCAGCAGTTTCTCCTCTGGGGCCAACGTCCTGACTTTC.

The chain links TRBV27 to TRBJ2-7, with no clear D. Germline CDR1 is MNHEY and CDR2 is SMNVEV (reference sequence). Between the trimmed V and J ends, which lost 0 bases and 1 base, there was a span of 4 bases. This CDR3 comprises 13 residues. CDR3 sequence (DNA): TGTGCCAGCAGTTTATCCCTTTCCTACGAGCAGTACTTC. The encoded protein is CASSLSLSYEQYF.

The chain combines TRBV5-1 with TRBJ2-2; D is possibly TRBD1 (5 bases). With 0 bases removed from V and 0 bases from J, the gap between germline ends came to 9 bases. Germline V gives CDR1 SGHRS, CDR2 YFSETQ. This CDR3 contains 16 residues. CDR3 nucleotide sequence: TGCGCCAGCAGCTTGGGGCGACAGCCGAACACCGGGGAGCTGTTTTTT. It specifies CASSLGRQPNTGELFF.

The chain has TRBV6-5 and TRBJ1-4; perhaps TRBD1 as D (5 bases). Germline CDR1 MNHEY, CDR2 SVGAGI. The V gene lost 6 bases and the J gene lost 2 bases, with 13 bases spanning the gap. There are 15 residues in the CDR3. The CDR3 reads CASSYRGVTNEKLFF. In DNA, the CDR3 is TGTGCCAGCAGCTATCGGGGGGTTACTAATGAAAAACTGTTTTTT.

The CDR3 DNA sequence: TGTGCCAGCAGCTCCAGACTAGCGGAGAGGTACAATGAGCAGTTCTTC. This encodes CASSSRLAERYNEQFF. This sequence joins TRBV11-3 and TRBJ2-1; the match to TRBD2 covers 9 bases. Trimming took 4 bases from V and 4 from J; bases not matched to a gene: 8. CDR1 is SGHNT, CDR2 YENEEA, per germline. The CDR3 spans 16 residues.

V is TRBV6-1 and J is TRBJ2-3; D unclear. CDR3 length: 14 amino acids. Between the trimmed V and J ends, which lost 1 base and 2 bases, there was a span of 7 bases. In germline, CDR1 is MNHNS, CDR2 SASEGT. The CDR3 DNA reads as TGTGCCAGCAGTGAAGGGCAGTTCACAGATACGCAGTATTTT. Protein: CASSEGQFTDTQYF.

The V gene is TRBV5-1, the J gene TRBJ2-3, with a weak D call TRBD2 (7 bases). The V end was cut by 4 bases, the J end by 2 bases, with 14 bases between. The CDR3 spans 15 residues. Germline V gives CDR1 SGHRS, CDR2 YFSETQ. CDR3 in DNA: TGCGCCAGCAGCAACCGGGGGGCCGACACAGATACGCAGTATTTT. Translated, it gives CASSNRGADTDTQYF. The entire variable domain, with the rest obtained from reference TRBV5-1 and TRBJ2-3, is as follows: KAGVTQTPRYLIKTRGQQVTLSCSPISGHRSVSWYQQTPGQGLQFLFEYFSETQRNKGNFPGRFSGRQFSNSRSEMNVSTLELGDSALYLCASSNRGADTDTQYFGPGTRLTVL.

This clone was seen just once. This chain connects TRBV5-1 to TRBJ1-6; 10 bases align to TRBD1. Per germline, CDR1 SGHRS and CDR2 YFSETQ. The V gene end was trimmed by 6 bases and the J gene end by 6 bases; junction bases not matched to a gene: 3. The CDR3 consists of 14 residues. This CDR3 is CASTGQGGNSPLHF. The CDR3 DNA is TGCGCCAGCACAGGACAGGGGGGTAATTCACCCCTCCACTTT. The full variable domain, rest sourced from reference TRBV5-1 and TRBJ1-6, is KAGVTQTPRYLIKTRGQQVTLSCSPISGHRSVSWYQQTPGQGLQFLFEYFSETQRNKGNFPGRFSGRQFSNSRSEMNVSTLELGDSALYLCASTGQGGNSPLHFGNGTRLTVT.

The chain recombines TRBV30 with TRBJ1-2; D gene ambiguous. The CDR3 length is 12 residues. The V end lost 0 bases, the J end lost 4 bases, and 6 bases lay between the germline ends. Per germline, CDR1 GTSNPN and CDR2 SVGIG (reference sequence). The CDR3 sequence: CAWSVNGYGYTF. In nucleotides, the CDR3 is TGTGCCTGGAGTGTTAACGGCTATGGCTACACCTTC.

The chain joins TRBV12-3 or TRBV12-4 to TRBJ1-5, with 12 bases lining up with TRBD1. The CDR3 covers 13 residues. J lost 9 bases, V lost 7 bases, and 4 bases had no gene match. As DNA, the CDR3 is TGTGCCAGCAAAGGGACAGGGGGCCCGCCCCAGCATTTT. This codes for CASKGTGGPPQHF.

This clone was counted a single time. This sequence joins TRBV30 and TRBJ2-1; 7 bases are a match to TRBD1. Per germline, CDR1 GTSNPN and CDR2 SVGIG (reference sequence). The V segment lost 5 bases and the J segment 0 bases; nucleotides outside the gene matches: 7. CDR3 length: 15 residues. In DNA form, the CDR3 reads TGTGCCTGGCACGGACAGGTTAGCTCCTACAATGAGCAGTTCTTC. This encodes CAWHGQVSSYNEQFF.